A single sample is the source of the 19 T cell receptor beta chains below, sequenced in a study of long-term antiretroviral therapy in people with HIV. The assay, immunoSEQ v3.0, was run at survey level. The assay was immunoSEQ multiplex PCR, and TCRdb's table has in-frame clones only and misses some. The sample carries 20,000 to 25,000 clones, approximately 76% recorded once. The source was unsorted PBMCs, collected 1.7 to 1.8 years before starting antiretroviral therapy. The receptors come from a woman aged 40 to 50 with HIV.

This chain joins TRBV30 and TRBJ2-1; TRBD2 matches at 12 bases. CDR3 length: 16 amino acids. The germline CDR1 and CDR2 sequences are GTSNPN and SVGIG (reference sequence). V was pared by 0 bases and J by 5 bases, with 5 bases of the junction left unmatched. In DNA, the CDR3 is TGTGCCTGGAGTGTACCCCGACTAGCGGGGGACAATGAGCAGTTCTTC. This sequence encodes CAWSVPRLAGDNEQFF.

This clone was observed once. The chain is built from TRBV30 and TRBJ2-1; 12 bases agree with TRBD2. The trim removed 6 bases at V and 6 bases at J, leaving 6 bases unmatched. Germline loops: CDR1 GTSNPN, CDR2 SVGIG (reference sequence). The CDR3 covers 14 residues. This chain's CDR3 is CACSRTSGINEQFF. CDR3 sequence (DNA): TGTGCCTGCTCAAGGACTAGCGGGATCAATGAGCAGTTCTTC. The entire variable domain, with the rest obtained from reference TRBV30 and TRBJ2-1, is as follows: SQTIHQWPATLVQPVGSPLSLECTVEGTSNPNLYWYRQAAGRGLQLLFYSVGIGQISSEVPQNLSASRPQDRQFILSSKKLLLSDSGFYLCACSRTSGINEQFFGPGTRLTVL.

The chain carries TRBV14 and TRBJ1-5; TRBD1 is a possible D gene (5 bases). The V end lost 3 bases, the J end lost 7 bases, and 7 bases lay between the germline ends. This CDR3 contains 12 residues. The germline V gene has CDR1 SGHDN and CDR2 FVKESK. CDR3 DNA sequence: TGTGCCAGCAGCCACGGGGGACAGCCCCAGCATTTT. Its translation is CASSHGGQPQHF.

J is TRBJ2-2 and V is TRBV29-1; D unresolved. This CDR3 has 12 residues. V was shortened by 6 bases and J by 4 bases, with 9 bases between the two germline ends. Looked up from germline, CDR1 is SQVTM and CDR2 is ANQGSEA. CDR3: CSVPTGTGELFF. Here the CDR3 DNA reads TGCAGCGTCCCGACGGGCACCGGGGAGCTGTTTTTT.

V is TRBV6-5 and J is TRBJ1-2; D is unresolved. This CDR3 is 15 amino acids long. The V gene's germline CDR1 is MNHEY and CDR2 SVGAGI. V lost 5 bases, J lost 3 bases, and 16 bases lay in between. DNA for the CDR3: TGTGCCAGCAGTCCGCGGAGACAAAGGGACTATGGCTACACCTTC. This translates into CASSPRRQRDYGYTF.

The V and J genes are TRBV4-2 and TRBJ2-5; maybe TRBD2 (6 bases). Per germline, CDR1 LGHNA and CDR2 YNFKEQ. V was clipped by 6 bases and J by 2 bases, with 13 bases between them. This CDR3 contains 14 residues. The CDR3: CASSRDRGQETQYF. In DNA, the CDR3 is TGTGCCAGCAGTCGGGACCGGGGGCAAGAGACCCAGTACTTC.

The rearrangement joins TRBV11-3 to TRBJ2-3, with D perhaps being TRBD1 or TRBD2 (6 bases each). Per the germline V gene, CDR1 is SGHNT and CDR2 is YENEEA. With 3 bases removed from V and 3 bases from J, the gap between germline ends came to 10 bases. This CDR3 contains 14 residues. CDR3 sequence (DNA): TGTGCCAGCAGCTTGGGGGGCCGGACAGATACGCAGTATTTT. This sequence encodes CASSLGGRTDTQYF.

This chain joins TRBV4-1 and TRBJ2-1; D not resolved. V lost 0 bases and J 4 bases, leaving 10 bases between the germline ends. The CDR3 covers 15 residues. The germline CDR1 and CDR2 sequences are MGHRA and YSYEKL. CDR3 protein: CASSQDNSLYNEQFF. Written as DNA, the CDR3 is TGCGCCAGCAGCCAAGATAACAGTTTATACAATGAGCAGTTCTTC.

In nucleotides, the CDR3 is TGTGCCAGCAGTTCCGGGACAGGGGCGGCTGGCTACACCTTC. Amino acids: CASSSGTGAAGYTF. The gene calls are TRBV2 and TRBJ1-2; TRBD1 aligns across 10 bases. CDR3 length: 14 residues. The trim removed 5 bases at V and 7 bases at J, leaving 7 bases unmatched. The V gene's germline CDR1 is SNHLY and CDR2 FYNNEI.

V and J are TRBV4-3 and TRBJ1-4, with 7 bases matching TRBD1. The CDR3 totals 14 residues. J gave up 7 bases and V 4 bases, and 6 bases lay outside the gene matches. Germline assignment: CDR1 LGHNA and CDR2 YSLEER. The CDR3 loop reads CASSPDRVLEKLFF. The DNA of the CDR3 is TGCGCCAGCAGCCCAGACAGGGTGCTTGAAAAACTGTTTTTT.

This chain connects TRBV27 to TRBJ2-2; D possibly corresponds to TRBD2 (7 bases). The CDR3 runs to 16 residues. CDR1 and CDR2 from the germline V gene are MNHEY and SMNVEV (reference sequence). V was shortened by 3 bases and J by 4 bases, with 15 bases between the two germline ends. CDR3 nucleotide sequence: TGTGCCAGCAGTTTTGGGGGGGGCCCGGGCACCGGGGAGCTGTTTTTT. Protein product: CASSFGGGPGTGELFF.

The chain couples TRBV6-6 to TRBJ1-3; D not resolved. There are 13 residues in the CDR3. The V end was cut by 10 bases, the J end by 3 bases, with 13 bases between. Looked up from germline, CDR1 is MNHNY and CDR2 is SVGAGI (reference sequence). The chain's CDR3 is CATGPPNGNTIYF. In DNA form, the CDR3 reads TGTGCCACCGGCCCCCCGAATGGAAACACCATATATTTT.

The CDR3 region is CASSGQGEGNTIYF. CDR3 DNA: TGTGCCAGCAGCGGACAGGGGGAGGGAAACACCATATATTTT. The V and J genes are TRBV2 and TRBJ1-3, with 10 bases lining up with TRBD1. The CDR3 totals 14 residues. Germline V gives CDR1 SNHLY, CDR2 FYNNEI. The V gene end was trimmed by 6 bases and the J gene end by 4 bases; junction bases not matched to a gene: 3. The full variable domain, in which reference TRBV2 and TRBJ1-3 provide the parts outside the CDR3, is EPEVTQTPSHQVTQMGQEVILRCVPISNHLYFYWYRQILGQKVEFLVSFYNNEISEKSEIFDDQFSVERPDGSNFTLKIRSTKLEDSAMYFCASSGQGEGNTIYFGEGSWLTVV.

The chain is built from TRBV23-1 and TRBJ1-5; D might be TRBD1 (5 bases). TRBV23-1 is an ORF, with its function uncertain. This CDR3 comprises 14 residues. The ends were cut back, 0 bases at V and 8 bases at J, with 11 bases in the middle. This CDR3 reads CASSQSGRVKPQHF. The DNA of the CDR3 is TGCGCCAGCAGTCAATCAGGCAGGGTAAAGCCCCAGCATTTT.

The chain recombines TRBV4-1 with TRBJ2-1, with D possibly being TRBD2 (6 bases). The CDR3 is made up of 14 amino acids. Germline CDR1 is MGHRA and CDR2 is YSYEKL. Between the trimmed V and J ends, which lost 4 bases and 7 bases, there was a span of 14 bases. The DNA for the CDR3 is TGCGCCAGCAGCCCGGGACTTTTAGGGAATGAGCAGTTCTTC. Translation: CASSPGLLGNEQFF.

The chain recombines TRBV7-9 with TRBJ2-7; D ambiguous. Germline-derived CDR1 and CDR2 are SEHNR and FQNEAQ (reference sequence). Trimming stripped 1 base from V and 1 base from J, with 5 bases between. This CDR3 spans 13 amino acids. CDR3 protein: CASSLGHSYEQYF. The CDR3 DNA is TGTGCCAGCAGCTTAGGACATTCCTACGAGCAGTACTTC. Drawing the rest from reference TRBV7-9 and TRBJ2-7, the complete variable domain is DTGVSQNPRHKITKRGQNVTFRCDPISEHNRLYWYRQTLGQGPEFLTYFQNEAQLEKSRLLSDRFSAERPKGSFSTLEIQRTEQGDSAMYLCASSLGHSYEQYFGPGTRLTVT.

This clone was detected a few times. V is TRBV18 and J is TRBJ2-1; 12 bases are shared with TRBD2. J was trimmed by 6 bases and V by 3 bases; bases with no gene match: 6. From germline, CDR1 is KGHSH and CDR2 LQKENI. The CDR3 spans 16 residues. In DNA, the CDR3 is TGTGCCAGCTCACCTGCTAGCGGGAGGGCCGGCAATGAGCAGTTCTTC. Its translation is CASSPASGRAGNEQFF.

This chain joins TRBV7-9 and TRBJ2-2, with D possibly TRBD2 on 5 matching bases. V was pared by 7 bases and J by 0 bases, with 6 bases between. The CDR3 sequence is 13 residues long. Germline V gives CDR1 SEHNR, CDR2 FQNEAQ (reference sequence). CDR3 amino acids: CASTGTNTGELFF. CDR3 coding DNA: TGTGCCAGCACCGGGACGAACACCGGGGAGCTGTTTTTT.

The rearrangement uses TRBV1 and TRBJ2-6. TRBV1 is flagged as a pseudogene. This CDR3 is 13 amino acids long. The CDR3 region is CTSSAPGANVLTF. CDR3 coding DNA: TGCACCAGCAGTGCTCCTGGGGCCAACGTCCTGACTTTC.